These T cell receptor beta chains were read from a single sample in a study of T-cell memory formation after mild COVID-19. In TCRdb, the 5' RACE reads were re-called with MiXCR into one record per CDR3 protein. Of about 140,000 distinct CDR3 sequences listed, roughly 13% are singletons. Sequenced: PBMCs or a T cell subset sorted from them (not recorded which). These TCRs come from an adult woman who had mild COVID-19 (a few samples of this study predate the infection). Cell type and time point are not known. The CDR3 runs from the conserved cysteine through the conserved F or W. D genes are given only for firm matches. Not every row has a clone size; where given, it reads once, few, many or a size class.

j_call	clone_size	d_call	v_call	cdr3_aa	cdr3_nt
TRBJ2-7	NA	TRBD1	TRBV5-6	CASSSRTGEDF	TGTGCCAGCAGCTCCCGGACAGGGGAGGACTTC
TRBJ2-1	many	NA	TRBV12-3/TRBV12-4	CASSLAGFYNEQFF	TGTGCCAGCAGTTTAGCGGGTTTCTACAATGAGCAGTTCTTC
TRBJ2-2	NA	TRBD2	TRBV15	CATSSGRATTGELFF	TGTGCCACCAGCAGCGGGAGGGCCACCACCGGGGAGCTGTTTTTT
TRBJ1-1	few	NA	TRBV5-1	CASSLGSGTEAFF	TGCGCCAGCAGCTTGGGAAGTGGCACTGAAGCTTTCTTT
TRBJ2-7	few	TRBD1	TRBV29-1	CSVVSDRGVTYF	TGCAGCGTTGTGTCCGACAGGGGGGTCACGTACTTC
TRBJ2-3	NA	NA	TRBV19	CASSIPPATTDTQYF	TGTGCCAGTAGTATACCCCCAGCAACCACAGATACGCAGTATTTT
TRBJ2-7	NA	TRBD1	TRBV30	CAWTSDGTGVHWDF	TGTGCCTGGACCTCGGATGGGACAGGGGTACATTGGGACTTC
TRBJ1-1	NA	NA	TRBV12-3/TRBV12-4	CASSLSGPPKLTRTPRNTEAFF	TGTGCCAGCAGTTTATCCGGACCTCCGAAACTTACCCGGACCCCGAGGAACACTGAAGCTTTCTTT
TRBJ2-7	NA	TRBD2	TRBV9	CASSVVAGGSYEQYF	TGTGCCAGCAGCGTAGTAGCGGGGGGCTCCTACGAGCAGTACTTC
TRBJ2-7	many	TRBD2	TRBV12-3/TRBV12-4	CASAIFGLAGEQYF	TGTGCCAGCGCCATATTTGGACTAGCGGGTGAGCAGTACTTC
TRBJ1-1	NA	NA	TRBV4-1	CASSHRGGTEAFF	TGCGCCAGCAGCCATCGGGGGGGCACTGAAGCTTTCTTT
TRBJ2-1	NA	NA	TRBV7-7	CASSLAAGRHNEQFF	TGTGCTAGCAGCTTAGCGGCCGGACGGCACAATGAGCAGTTCTTC
TRBJ2-1	NA	TRBD1	TRBV11-2	CASSLVPGGTYNEQFF	TGTGCCAGCAGCTTAGTTCCAGGGGGCACTTACAATGAGCAGTTCTTC
TRBJ1-1	few	NA	TRBV9	CASSPDGAMNTEAFF	TGTGCCAGCAGCCCAGATGGGGCTATGAACACTGAAGCTTTCTTT
TRBJ1-2	NA	TRBD1	TRBV5-1	CASSSGQGAHGYTF	TGCGCCAGCAGCTCGGGACAGGGGGCCCATGGCTACACCTTC
TRBJ2-6	NA	TRBD2	TRBV12-3/TRBV12-4	CASSSPGGSGANVLTF	TGTGCCAGCAGTTCCCCGGGAGGCTCTGGGGCCAACGTCCTGACTTTC
TRBJ2-7	few	NA	TRBV6-5	CASSAGTWYEQYF	TGTGCCAGCAGTGCCGGGACTTGGTACGAGCAGTACTTC
TRBJ2-6	NA	NA	TRBV3-2	CASSQAHRQGRHSGANVLTF	TGTGCCAGCAGCCAAGCCCATCGACAGGGGAGACACTCTGGGGCCAACGTCCTGACTTTC
TRBJ2-1	few	TRBD2	TRBV4-1	CASSQETWSGGADEQFF	TGCGCCAGCAGCCAAGAAACTTGGAGCGGGGGGGCAGATGAGCAGTTCTTC
TRBJ2-7	NA	TRBD1	TRBV20-1	CSAHPEDRILFYEQYF	TGCAGTGCCCACCCGGAGGACAGGATCCTTTTCTACGAGCAGTACTTC
TRBJ2-1	NA	NA	TRBV7-6	CASSLPDNEQFF	TGTGCCAGCAGCCTGCCCGACAATGAGCAGTTCTTC
TRBJ2-5	NA	TRBD1	TRBV10-2	CASSDPTRGTVKETQYF	TGCGCCAGTTCTGACCCCACTCGAGGGACAGTCAAAGAGACCCAGTACTTC
TRBJ2-3	few	NA	TRBV6-1	CASSYPGLSTDTQYF	TGTGCCAGCAGTTATCCGGGACTGAGCACAGATACGCAGTATTTT
TRBJ1-1	few	TRBD1	TRBV12-3/TRBV12-4	CASSLTGAAFF	TGTGCCAGCAGTTTAACAGGGGCGGCATTCTTT
TRBJ2-1	few	TRBD2	TRBV19	CASSLAGNNEQFF	TGTGCCAGTAGCCTAGCGGGAAACAATGAGCAGTTCTTC
TRBJ2-1	NA	TRBD2	TRBV2	CASSDSLAGFIEQFF	TGTGCCAGCAGTGATTCGTTAGCGGGATTTATTGAGCAGTTCTTC
TRBJ1-1	NA	NA	TRBV7-6	CASTVMGEPNTEAFF	TGTGCCAGCACCGTCATGGGGGAACCGAACACTGAAGCTTTCTTT
TRBJ2-2	NA	TRBD1	TRBV19	CASSPGTGPGELFF	TGTGCCAGTAGTCCCGGGACAGGGCCCGGGGAGCTGTTTTTT
TRBJ1-6	few	NA	TRBV4-1	CASSQDGGTGRAPLHF	TGCGCCAGCAGCCAAGATGGGGGGACGGGCAGGGCACCCCTCCACTTT
TRBJ2-5	NA	NA	TRBV29-1	CSALVWMFRTQYF	TGCAGCGCTCTAGTGTGGATGTTCCGGACCCAGTACTTC
TRBJ2-1	NA	NA	TRBV7-6	CASSSPGVVGHEQFF	TGTGCCAGCAGCTCCCCGGGGGTGGTGGGGCATGAGCAGTTCTTC
TRBJ2-2	few	TRBD2	TRBV11-2	CASSLAPGTSENTGELFF	TGTGCCAGCAGCTTAGCCCCAGGGACTAGCGAGAACACCGGGGAGCTGTTTTTT